The 6 T cell receptor beta chains given below trace back to one sample, sequenced in a study of shared clonotypes between healthy human individuals. Sequenced by immunoSEQ multiplex PCR; TCRdb stores in-frame clones only, minus some. The sample has over a million clones; approximately 72% are singletons. Sequencing input: memory CD4+ T cells sorted from blood. Subset here: CD45RA-negative fraction. These receptors originate from a man younger than 35 in good health.

The chain employs TRBV4-3 and TRBJ1-1, with a weak D call TRBD1 (5 bases). Trimming shortened V by 4 bases and J by 6 bases, and 15 bases separated the two germline ends. This CDR3 has 14 residues. Per germline, CDR1 LGHNA and CDR2 YSLEER. CDR3 protein: CASSLQGPGAEAFF. The DNA for the CDR3 is TGCGCCAGCAGCCTCCAGGGTCCGGGCGCTGAAGCTTTCTTT.

Note on this clone: The same CDR3 arises from other DNA sequences in this sample as well. The V and J genes are TRBV29-1 and TRBJ2-2; no firm D call. V lost 4 bases to trimming and J lost 5 bases, with 5 bases between them. CDR3 size: 11 residues. Germline-derived CDR1 and CDR2 are SQVTM and ANQGSEA. The CDR3 nucleotides are TGCAGCGTTGGGGGAACCGGGGAGCTGTTTTTT. Protein product: CSVGGTGELFF.

This clone was detected only once. This chain connects TRBV9 to TRBJ2-2, with 9 bases identical to TRBD2. Trimming removed 4 bases from V and 4 bases from J; junction bases left unmatched: 8. The germline V gene encodes CDR1 SGDLS and CDR2 YYNGEE. This CDR3 region has 16 residues. In DNA, the CDR3 is TGTGCCAGCAGCCCGAGAGCGGGAGGCCCCACCGGGGAGCTGTTTTTT. Its translation is CASSPRAGGPTGELFF.

The chain links TRBV10-2 to TRBJ1-6; D not resolved. CDR1 is WSHSY and CDR2 is SAAADI in the germline V gene. The CDR3 consists of 15 residues. The V end lost 2 bases, the J end lost 7 bases, and 12 bases lay between the germline ends. CDR3 in DNA: TGCGCCAGCAGTGAGCACAAAGATTCAAATTCACCCCTCCACTTT. Translated: CASSEHKDSNSPLHF.

Turning to this clone: Distinct nucleotide sequences in the sample also encode this CDR3. V and J are TRBV18 and TRBJ2-7, with a weak D call TRBD1 (5 bases). The CDR3 runs 13 residues. Deletions cut 3 bases from V and 2 bases from J, with 8 bases between. Germline assignment: CDR1 KGHSH and CDR2 LQKENI. The CDR3 protein is CASSPQGTYEQYF. DNA for the CDR3: TGTGCCAGCTCACCCCAGGGCACCTACGAGCAGTACTTC.

The chain uses TRBV30 and TRBJ1-5; 8 bases fit TRBD1. The J segment lost 6 bases and the V segment lost 2 bases, leaving 9 bases of the junction unmatched. Germline CDR1 is GTSNPN and CDR2 is SVGIG (reference sequence). This CDR3 region has 15 residues. CDR3 region: CAWSTSYRGTQPQHF. The DNA for the CDR3 is TGTGCCTGGAGTACTTCCTACAGGGGGACTCAGCCCCAGCATTTT.